This T cell receptor beta chain was found in a study of spatial heterogeneity in lung cancer. Many counts were recorded for this clonotype. With the library built for alpha chains, this beta chain is off target and its frequency is not meaningful. Via MiXCR, TCRdb re-called the 5' RACE reads, giving one row per CDR3 protein. The table lists 10,000 to 15,000 distinct CDR3 sequences, about 5.6% of them singletons. The germline CDR1 and CDR2 sequences are SGHVS and FQNEAQ. J was trimmed by 1 base and V by 1 base; bases with no gene match: 2. The CDR3 loop spans 16 amino acids. The sample's time point: sample taken at primary tumor resection. Tumor, nontumor lung or frozen PBMC supplied whole RNA that was sequenced unsorted.

The sequences come from lung tumor tissue, collected at surgery. The TCR was taken from a human donor with early-stage non-small cell lung cancer. The rearrangement joins TRBV7-8 to TRBJ2-2; 8 nucleotides match TRBD2. CDR3 region: CASSLVAGGNTGELFF. The CDR3 DNA sequence: TGTGCCAGCAGCTTAGTTGCGGGGGGGAACACCGGGGAGCTGTTTTTT.